This is a list of T cell receptor beta chains from one sample in a study of blood T cell repertoires in COVID-19. Data came from immunoSEQ multiplex PCR; TCRdb stores just in-frame clones and leaves some out. Of 200,000 to 300,000 clones in the sample, 75% to 85% were seen once. The sequenced material came from peripheral blood. These TCRs come from a human donor in a cohort sampled during active COVID-19. Each CDR3 is given with its conserved first and last residue. The order of the fields is J gene, clone size, V gene, D gene, CDR3 protein, CDR3 DNA. A D gene is named only where the DNA matches it firmly. Clone sizes are given selectively: once, few, many, or a class where the clone is expanded.

j_call: TRBJ2-3; clone_size: once; v_call: TRBV30; d_call: -; cdr3_aa: CAWSEGLNTDTQYF; cdr3_nt: TGTGCCTGGAGTGAGGGACTTAACACAGATACGCAGTATTTT
j_call: TRBJ1-6; clone_size: -; v_call: TRBV28; d_call: -; cdr3_aa: CASSTPGTPNSPLHF; cdr3_nt: TGTGCCAGCAGTACTCCCGGGACACCGAATTCACCCCTCCACTTT
j_call: TRBJ1-4; clone_size: -; v_call: TRBV4-1; d_call: TRBD1; cdr3_aa: CASSQDGTGGEKLFF; cdr3_nt: TGCGCCAGCAGCCAAGACGGGACAGGGGGGGAAAAACTGTTTTTT
j_call: TRBJ2-7; clone_size: -; v_call: TRBV5-1; d_call: TRBD2; cdr3_aa: CASSRQREISYEQYF; cdr3_nt: TGCGCCAGCAGCCGGCAGCGGGAGATCTCCTACGAGCAGTACTTC
j_call: TRBJ1-5; clone_size: -; v_call: TRBV6-5; d_call: TRBD1; cdr3_aa: CASTGTGGSVRPQHF; cdr3_nt: TGTGCCAGCACAGGAACAGGGGGGTCGGTGCGGCCCCAGCATTTT
j_call: TRBJ1-1; clone_size: -; v_call: TRBV29-1; d_call: -; cdr3_aa: CSVDLGNTEAFF; cdr3_nt: TGCAGCGTTGACCTAGGGAACACTGAAGCTTTCTTT
j_call: TRBJ2-3; clone_size: -; v_call: TRBV5-4; d_call: TRBD2; cdr3_aa: CASSRGLAGGDTQYF; cdr3_nt: TGTGCCAGCAGCCGGGGACTAGCGGGAGGGGATACGCAGTATTTT
j_call: TRBJ1-5; clone_size: -; v_call: TRBV5-1; d_call: -; cdr3_aa: CASSLDQGDQPQHF; cdr3_nt: TGCGCCAGCAGCTTGGATCAAGGGGATCAGCCCCAGCATTTT
j_call: TRBJ1-2; clone_size: -; v_call: TRBV11-2; d_call: -; cdr3_aa: CASSLGRGPAYGYTF; cdr3_nt: TGTGCCAGCAGCTTAGGAAGAGGGCCGGCCTATGGCTACACCTTC
j_call: TRBJ1-5; clone_size: -; v_call: TRBV6-5; d_call: -; cdr3_aa: CASNALESSRQPQHF; cdr3_nt: TGTGCCAGCAACGCCCTGGAGAGTTCCCGTCAGCCCCAGCATTTT
j_call: TRBJ2-3; clone_size: -; v_call: TRBV11-2; d_call: TRBD2; cdr3_aa: CASSGLAGGPPDTQYF; cdr3_nt: TGTGCCAGCAGCGGACTAGCGGGAGGGCCCCCAGATACGCAGTATTTT
j_call: TRBJ2-3; clone_size: -; v_call: TRBV5-8; d_call: TRBD2; cdr3_aa: CASSLYLASGKTDTQYF; cdr3_nt: TGTGCCAGCAGCTTGTATTTAGCTAGCGGGAAGACAGATACGCAGTATTTT
j_call: TRBJ2-1; clone_size: -; v_call: TRBV7-2; d_call: -; cdr3_aa: CASSLPQGRYNEQFF; cdr3_nt: TGTGCCAGCAGCTTACCTCAGGGGCGCTACAATGAGCAGTTCTTC
j_call: TRBJ2-1; clone_size: -; v_call: TRBV2; d_call: TRBD2; cdr3_aa: CASRQHSGADNEQFF; cdr3_nt: TGTGCCAGCAGGCAACATAGCGGGGCAGACAATGAGCAGTTCTTC
j_call: TRBJ1-2; clone_size: -; v_call: TRBV3-1/TRBV3-2; d_call: -; cdr3_aa: CASSQVLVGSYGYTF; cdr3_nt: TGTGCCAGCAGCCAAGTGTTGGTGGGCAGCTATGGCTACACCTTC
j_call: TRBJ2-5; clone_size: -; v_call: TRBV24-1; d_call: TRBD1; cdr3_aa: CATSKQGQGQETQYF; cdr3_nt: TGTGCCACCAGTAAACAAGGACAGGGTCAGGAGACCCAGTACTTC
j_call: TRBJ1-4; clone_size: -; v_call: TRBV4-2; d_call: TRBD1; cdr3_aa: CASSQGQGANEKLFF; cdr3_nt: TGTGCCAGCAGCCAGGGACAGGGAGCTAATGAAAAACTGTTTTTT
j_call: TRBJ2-5; clone_size: -; v_call: TRBV7-2; d_call: -; cdr3_aa: CASRGQIGGYQETQYF; cdr3_nt: TGTGCCAGCAGAGGACAGATCGGTGGGTACCAAGAGACCCAGTACTTC
j_call: TRBJ2-3; clone_size: -; v_call: TRBV5-1; d_call: TRBD2; cdr3_aa: CASISGGGSTDTQYF; cdr3_nt: TGCGCCAGCATTAGCGGGGGCGGGAGCACAGATACGCAGTATTTT
j_call: TRBJ2-2; clone_size: -; v_call: TRBV19; d_call: -; cdr3_aa: CASRQTGFSGELFF; cdr3_nt: TGTGCCAGTAGACAAACAGGCTTTTCTGGGGAGCTGTTTTTT
j_call: TRBJ1-4; clone_size: few; v_call: TRBV19; d_call: TRBD1; cdr3_aa: CASRQGTGSEKLFF; cdr3_nt: TGTGCCAGTAGACAGGGGACAGGGTCTGAAAAACTGTTTTTT
j_call: TRBJ1-5; clone_size: -; v_call: TRBV30; d_call: -; cdr3_aa: CAWSPSPGNQPQHF; cdr3_nt: TGTGCCTGGAGTCCTTCACCGGGCAATCAGCCCCAGCATTTT
j_call: TRBJ1-2; clone_size: -; v_call: TRBV19; d_call: TRBD1; cdr3_aa: CASSTLAGQTNYGYTF; cdr3_nt: TGTGCCAGTAGTACCTTAGCGGGACAGACTAACTATGGCTACACCTTC
j_call: TRBJ1-3; clone_size: once; v_call: TRBV19; d_call: -; cdr3_aa: CASSKPQASTGNTIYF; cdr3_nt: TGTGCCAGTAGTAAGCCACAGGCCTCAACTGGAAACACCATATATTTT
j_call: TRBJ2-1; clone_size: -; v_call: TRBV13; d_call: TRBD2; cdr3_aa: CASSYRTSVSYNEQFF; cdr3_nt: TGTGCCAGCAGCTACCGTACTAGCGTCTCATACAATGAGCAGTTCTTC
j_call: TRBJ2-1; clone_size: -; v_call: TRBV10-3; d_call: TRBD2; cdr3_aa: CAIRSGTSSDNEQFF; cdr3_nt: TGTGCCATTAGGAGCGGGACTAGCAGCGACAATGAGCAGTTCTTC
j_call: TRBJ2-5; clone_size: -; v_call: TRBV6-5; d_call: -; cdr3_aa: CASRPPGIQETQYF; cdr3_nt: TGTGCCAGCAGGCCCCCAGGGATCCAAGAGACCCAGTACTTC
j_call: TRBJ2-3; clone_size: -; v_call: TRBV28; d_call: TRBD2; cdr3_aa: CASSSSGRAEDTQYF; cdr3_nt: TGTGCCAGCAGTTCTAGCGGGAGGGCTGAAGATACGCAGTATTTT
j_call: TRBJ2-7; clone_size: -; v_call: TRBV29-1; d_call: TRBD1; cdr3_aa: CSGGSGTGGEQYF; cdr3_nt: TGCAGCGGGGGTTCCGGGACAGGGGGCGAGCAGTACTTC
j_call: TRBJ2-7; clone_size: medium-sized; v_call: TRBV5-4; d_call: -; cdr3_aa: CASSLDYSGEQYF; cdr3_nt: TGTGCCAGCAGCTTGGATTACAGTGGGGAGCAGTACTTC
j_call: TRBJ2-6; clone_size: -; v_call: TRBV6-4; d_call: TRBD1; cdr3_aa: CASSEGQGYSGANVLTF; cdr3_nt: TGTGCCAGCAGCGAAGGACAGGGATACTCTGGGGCCAACGTCCTGACTTTC
j_call: TRBJ2-5; clone_size: -; v_call: TRBV7-7; d_call: -; cdr3_aa: CASSLGGTSEGLKTQYF; cdr3_nt: TGTGCTAGCAGCTTGGGGGGGACATCCGAAGGGTTGAAGACCCAGTACTTC
j_call: TRBJ2-7; clone_size: -; v_call: TRBV7-2; d_call: -; cdr3_aa: CASSLNGIFYEQYF; cdr3_nt: TGTGCCAGCAGCTTAAACGGGATTTTCTACGAGCAGTACTTC
j_call: TRBJ2-7; clone_size: -; v_call: TRBV10-1; d_call: TRBD2; cdr3_aa: CASSDRTSGTYEQYF; cdr3_nt: TGCGCCAGCAGTGACCGGACTAGCGGGACCTACGAGCAGTACTTC
j_call: TRBJ1-1; clone_size: few; v_call: TRBV9; d_call: -; cdr3_aa: CASSVSIDSFNTEAFF; cdr3_nt: TGTGCCAGCAGCGTATCTATTGACAGCTTCAACACTGAAGCTTTCTTT
j_call: TRBJ2-5; clone_size: -; v_call: TRBV9; d_call: -; cdr3_aa: CASSVGYSGRGHQETQYF; cdr3_nt: TGTGCCAGCAGCGTAGGCTATTCCGGGCGGGGCCACCAAGAGACCCAATACTTC
j_call: TRBJ1-1; clone_size: once; v_call: TRBV11-3; d_call: -; cdr3_aa: CASSPFRGGDTEAFF; cdr3_nt: TGTGCCAGCAGCCCCTTTAGGGGGGGAGACACTGAAGCTTTCTTT
j_call: TRBJ2-7; clone_size: once; v_call: TRBV19; d_call: TRBD2; cdr3_aa: CASSRSGTTYEQYF; cdr3_nt: TGTGCCAGTAGTCGTAGCGGGACCACCTACGAGCAGTACTTC
j_call: TRBJ2-1; clone_size: -; v_call: TRBV11-3; d_call: TRBD2; cdr3_aa: CASSLHWTIEGRGQFF; cdr3_nt: TGTGCCAGCAGCTTACATTGGACTATCGAGGGGAGGGGGCAGTTCTTC
j_call: TRBJ2-1; clone_size: -; v_call: TRBV5-1; d_call: -; cdr3_aa: CASSLAKASLEVYNEQFF; cdr3_nt: TGCGCCAGCAGCTTGGCCAAAGCTAGCCTGGAAGTATACAATGAGCAGTTCTTC
j_call: TRBJ2-7; clone_size: -; v_call: TRBV30; d_call: -; cdr3_aa: CAWSVGGPSYEQYF; cdr3_nt: TGTGCCTGGAGTGTGGGGGGGCCTTCCTACGAGCAGTACTTC
j_call: TRBJ2-5; clone_size: many; v_call: TRBV2; d_call: -; cdr3_aa: CASSITGSQETQYF; cdr3_nt: TGTGCCAGCAGTATAACAGGAAGCCAAGAGACCCAGTACTTC
j_call: TRBJ2-5; clone_size: -; v_call: TRBV24-1; d_call: TRBD2; cdr3_aa: CATSDGGAQYF; cdr3_nt: TGTGCCACCAGTGATGGGGGGGCCCAGTACTTC
j_call: TRBJ1-2; clone_size: once; v_call: TRBV29-1; d_call: TRBD1; cdr3_aa: CSVGGQGDDYGYTF; cdr3_nt: TGCAGCGTGGGGGGACAGGGGGATGACTATGGCTACACCTTC
j_call: TRBJ2-2; clone_size: -; v_call: TRBV11-2; d_call: TRBD1; cdr3_aa: CASSSTGAKNTGELFF; cdr3_nt: TGTGCCAGCAGCTCGACAGGGGCCAAGAACACCGGGGAGCTGTTTTTT
j_call: TRBJ2-1; clone_size: -; v_call: TRBV3-1/TRBV3-2; d_call: TRBD1; cdr3_aa: CASSPDRGYADEQFF; cdr3_nt: TGTGCCAGCAGCCCCGACAGGGGTTATGCCGATGAGCAGTTCTTC
j_call: TRBJ1-2; clone_size: -; v_call: TRBV19; d_call: -; cdr3_aa: CASRQGHGYTF; cdr3_nt: TGTGCCAGTAGACAGGGCCATGGCTACACCTTC
j_call: TRBJ2-7; clone_size: -; v_call: TRBV18; d_call: TRBD1; cdr3_aa: CASSPGTGWVYEQYF; cdr3_nt: TGTGCCAGCTCACCAGGGACAGGGTGGGTGTACGAGCAGTACTTC
j_call: TRBJ2-2; clone_size: -; v_call: TRBV5-4; d_call: TRBD2; cdr3_aa: CASSLKTSGDNTGELFF; cdr3_nt: TGTGCCAGCAGCTTGAAGACTAGCGGGGACAACACCGGGGAGCTGTTTTTT
j_call: TRBJ1-2; clone_size: -; v_call: TRBV7-9; d_call: -; cdr3_aa: CALGANYGYTF; cdr3_nt: TGTGCGTTGGGCGCGAACTATGGCTACACCTTC
j_call: TRBJ2-6; clone_size: -; v_call: TRBV11-2; d_call: -; cdr3_aa: CASSFGGGANVLTF; cdr3_nt: TGTGCCAGCAGCTTCGGGGGTGGGGCCAACGTCCTGACTTTC
j_call: TRBJ2-1; clone_size: -; v_call: TRBV28; d_call: -; cdr3_aa: CASTRTLAGGIDEQFF; cdr3_nt: TGTGCCAGCACCCGAACCCTGGCAGGGGGGATCGATGAGCAGTTCTTC
j_call: TRBJ2-7; clone_size: -; v_call: TRBV19; d_call: TRBD1; cdr3_aa: CASSIDRESTYEQYF; cdr3_nt: TGTGCCAGTAGTATCGACAGGGAATCGACCTACGAGCAGTACTTC
j_call: TRBJ1-6; clone_size: -; v_call: TRBV7-6; d_call: -; cdr3_aa: CASSPGQVNSPLHF; cdr3_nt: TGTGCCAGCAGCCCCGGACAAGTTAATTCACCCCTCCACTTT
j_call: TRBJ1-2; clone_size: -; v_call: TRBV11-2; d_call: TRBD1; cdr3_aa: CASSADRGYGYTF; cdr3_nt: TGTGCCAGCAGCGCGGACAGGGGTTATGGCTACACCTTC
j_call: TRBJ2-1; clone_size: -; v_call: TRBV6-2/TRBV6-3; d_call: TRBD2; cdr3_aa: CASSYRLAGVNNEQFF; cdr3_nt: TGTGCCAGCAGTTACCGACTAGCGGGGGTGAACAATGAGCAGTTCTTC
j_call: TRBJ2-5; clone_size: -; v_call: TRBV5-1; d_call: -; cdr3_aa: CASSLVQARRETQYF; cdr3_nt: TGCGCCAGCAGCTTGGTACAGGCCCGTAGGGAGACCCAGTACTTC